Each of the 3 T cell receptor beta chains below was sequenced from the same sample in a study of regulatory T cells in long-lasting Graves disease. Relying on iRepertoire HTBI primers and Arm-PCR of CDR3 regions, the team built TCR beta libraries. From the multiplex PCR reads, TCRdb called clonotypes with MiXCR, one entry per CDR3 protein. Here the sample spans around 250,000 distinct CDR3 sequences, roughly a fifth being singletons. Time point reported: newly diagnosed GD, antithyroid drugs for less than 3 months. Making the TCR library involved RNA that had been extracted from PBMCs. The specimen was peripheral blood mononuclear cells (PBMCs), collected at new diagnosis, from a patient treated with antithyroid drugs. All receptors derive from a female donor with Graves disease.

V and J are TRBV6-2 or TRBV6-3 and TRBJ1-5; D is undetermined. The CDR3 is 16 amino acids. Trimming cost V 1 base and J 4 bases, with 14 bases left between them. Germline values: CDR1 MNHEY, CDR2 SVGEGT. In DNA, the CDR3 is TGTGCCAGCAGTTACTATAGAGCCAGCTTAAATCAGCCCCAGCATTTT. The encoded protein is CASSYYRASLNQPQHF.

As regards this clonotype: A much larger clone differs by one base, so this may be a read error. CDR3 sequence reads: CASSLGISGGAKDTQYF. Written as DNA, the CDR3 is TGTGCCAGCAGCTTAGGGATTAGCGGGGGGGCGAAAGATACGCAGTATTTT. The V gene is TRBV5-5, the J gene TRBJ2-3; 11 bases map to TRBD2. The CDR3 runs 17 residues. With V trimmed by 2 bases and J by 5 bases, 10 bases remained unmatched. CDR1 and CDR2 (germline): SGHKS, YYEKEE (reference sequence).

The sample holds many counts of this clonotype. The chain uses TRBV7-2 and TRBJ2-1; no clear D gene. Per the germline V gene, CDR1 is SGHTA and CDR2 is FQGNSA. The CDR3 runs 13 residues. V shed 1 base and J shed 7 bases, with 8 bases lying between them. This CDR3 is CASSLGAMNEQFF. For the CDR3, the DNA is TGTGCCAGCAGCTTAGGGGCGATGAATGAGCAGTTCTTC.